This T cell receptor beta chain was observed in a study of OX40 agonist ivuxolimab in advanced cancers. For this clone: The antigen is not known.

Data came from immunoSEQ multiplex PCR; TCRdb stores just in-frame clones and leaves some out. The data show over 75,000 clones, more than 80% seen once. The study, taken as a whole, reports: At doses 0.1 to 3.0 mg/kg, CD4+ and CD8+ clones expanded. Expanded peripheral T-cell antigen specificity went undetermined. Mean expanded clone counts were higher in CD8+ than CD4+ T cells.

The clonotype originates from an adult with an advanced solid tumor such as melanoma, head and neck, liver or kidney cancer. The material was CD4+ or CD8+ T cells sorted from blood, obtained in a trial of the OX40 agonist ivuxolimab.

The CDR3: CASRPPTGPNQPQHF. The CDR3 coding sequence is TGTGCCAGCAGACCACCGACAGGGCCCAATCAGCCCCAGCATTTT. The chain couples TRBV6-6 to TRBJ1-5; 7 bases match TRBD1. The V gene's germline CDR1 is MNHNY and CDR2 SVGAGI (reference sequence). The CDR3 totals 15 residues. The V and J ends lost 6 bases and 3 bases, in that order; junction bases with no gene match: 8.